This T cell receptor beta chain was recovered during a study of shared clonotypes between healthy human individuals. CD4+ cell separation produced CD45RA+ naive and CD45RA-negative memory subsets. This CDR3 is 14 amino acids long. Trimming removed 3 bases from V and 8 bases from J, with 17 bases in between. Per the germline V gene, CDR1 is LNHDA and CDR2 is SQIVND (reference sequence). In the original processing: Junction-only sequences produced by ImmunoSEQ had no quality scores, so filtering differed. Measured with immunoSEQ multiplex PCR; TCRdb has only the in-frame clones, and not every one. That table gives V, J and clone size, and the DNA gave D and trimming. The sample lists hundreds of thousands of clones; about 96% were seen once. Concerning this clone itself: Its antigen is currently unknown.

Study-level findings and limits: The low donor count limited represented genetic and exposure-history diversity.

The sequencing input was naive CD4+ T cells sorted from blood. Subset here: CD45RA+ positively selected. The sequence was obtained from a woman between 25 and 40 years old in good health. V is TRBV19 and J is TRBJ2-7; D tentatively fits TRBD1 or TRBD2 (5 bases each). DNA for the CDR3: TGTGCCAGTAGTATCGCTGGGGCCGGGGTCAAGCAGTACTTC. It is translated as CASSIAGAGVKQYF.